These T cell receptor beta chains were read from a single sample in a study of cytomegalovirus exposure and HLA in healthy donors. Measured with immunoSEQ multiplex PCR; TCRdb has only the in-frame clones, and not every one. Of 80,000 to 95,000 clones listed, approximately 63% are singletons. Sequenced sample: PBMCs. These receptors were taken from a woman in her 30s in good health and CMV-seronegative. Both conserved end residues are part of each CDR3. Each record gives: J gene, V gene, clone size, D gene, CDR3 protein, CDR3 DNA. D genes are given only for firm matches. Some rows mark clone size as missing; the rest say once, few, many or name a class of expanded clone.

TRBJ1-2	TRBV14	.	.	CASSPDRYYGYTF	TGTGCCAGCAGCCCCGACAGATACTATGGCTACACCTTC
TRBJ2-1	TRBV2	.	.	CASGRGSEQFF	TGTGCCAGCGGCAGGGGCAGTGAGCAGTTCTTC
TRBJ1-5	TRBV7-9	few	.	CASSPAGGFEHF	TGTGCCAGCAGCCCAGCCGGAGGGTTCGAGCATTTT
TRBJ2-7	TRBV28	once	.	CASAPVAGRREQYF	TGTGCCAGCGCTCCTGTGGCGGGGAGAAGGGAGCAGTACTTC
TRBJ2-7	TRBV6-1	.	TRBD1	CATSEGQGALYEQYF	TGTGCCACCTCGGAGGGACAGGGGGCCCTCTACGAGCAGTACTTC
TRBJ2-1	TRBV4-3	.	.	CASSQEQGYSSYNEQFF	TGCGCCAGCAGCCAAGAACAGGGTTATAGCTCCTACAATGAGCAGTTCTTC
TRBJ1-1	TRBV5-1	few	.	CASSVAYMNTEAFF	TGCGCCAGCAGCGTCGCTTACATGAACACTGAAGCTTTCTTT
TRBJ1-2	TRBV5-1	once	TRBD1	CASSLDRGLNYGYTF	TGCGCCAGCAGCCTTGACAGGGGGCTCAACTATGGCTACACCTTC
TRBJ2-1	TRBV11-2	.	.	CASRTQWSSYNEQFF	TGTGCCAGCAGGACTCAGTGGAGCTCCTACAATGAGCAGTTCTTC
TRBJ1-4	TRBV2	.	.	CASLWTVHNEKLFF	TGTGCCAGCCTGTGGACAGTCCATAATGAAAAACTGTTTTTT
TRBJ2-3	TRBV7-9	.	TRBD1	CASSYDRGRIDTQYF	TGTGCCAGCAGCTACGACAGGGGGCGGATAGATACGCAGTATTTT
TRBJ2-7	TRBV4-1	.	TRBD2	CASSQVAGGPYEQYF	TGCGCCAGCAGCCAAGTAGCGGGAGGGCCCTACGAGCAGTACTTC
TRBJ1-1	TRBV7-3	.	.	CASRSGQNTEAFF	TGTGCCAGCAGGTCGGGACAGAACACTGAAGCTTTCTTT
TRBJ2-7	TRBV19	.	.	CASSMTNYEQYF	TGTGCCAGTAGTATGACTAATTACGAGCAGTACTTC
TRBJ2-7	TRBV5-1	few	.	CASSFWSGEAYEQYF	TGCGCCAGCAGCTTCTGGTCGGGAGAGGCCTACGAGCAGTACTTC
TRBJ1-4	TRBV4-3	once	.	CASSQATGVMNEKLFF	TGCGCCAGCAGCCAAGCAACAGGAGTTATGAATGAAAAACTGTTTTTT
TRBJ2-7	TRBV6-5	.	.	CASSQHYRDEQYF	TGTGCCAGCAGTCAGCATTACAGGGACGAGCAGTACTTC
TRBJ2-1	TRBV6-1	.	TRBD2	CASFYERGGNEQFF	TGTGCCAGCTTCTATGAGCGGGGGGGCAATGAGCAGTTCTTC
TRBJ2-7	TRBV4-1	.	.	CASSQVTSQTYEQYF	TGCGCCAGCAGCCAAGTCACTAGCCAGACCTACGAGCAGTACTTC
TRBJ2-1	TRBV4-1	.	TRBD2	CASSQAGLVGNEQFF	TGCGCCAGCAGCCAAGCGGGACTAGTCGGCAATGAGCAGTTCTTC
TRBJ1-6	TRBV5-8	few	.	CASSPWGGLSPLHF	TGTGCCAGCAGCCCGTGGGGGGGTCTGTCACCCCTCCACTTT
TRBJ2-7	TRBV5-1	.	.	CASSRTGSEQYF	TGCGCCAGCAGCCGCACAGGGTCCGAGCAGTACTTC
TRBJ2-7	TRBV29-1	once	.	CSVEEDRYEQYF	TGCAGCGTTGAAGAGGACAGATACGAGCAGTACTTC
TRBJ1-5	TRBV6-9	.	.	CASSYSPGRAQPQHF	TGTGCCAGCAGTTATTCCCCAGGGAGGGCACAGCCCCAGCATTTT
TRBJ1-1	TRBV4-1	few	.	CASSSRRGVTEAFF	TGCGCCAGCAGCTCACGACGGGGTGTCACTGAAGCTTTCTTT
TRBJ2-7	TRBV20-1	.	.	CSAVRSYEQYF	TGCAGTGCGGTTAGATCCTACGAGCAGTACTTC
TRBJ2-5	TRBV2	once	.	CASLKSDQETQYF	TGTGCCAGCTTGAAGAGCGATCAAGAGACCCAGTACTTC
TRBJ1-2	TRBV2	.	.	CASSAGNYGYTF	TGTGCCAGCAGTGCAGGGAACTATGGCTACACCTTC
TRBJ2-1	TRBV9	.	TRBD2	CASSVTSGSSYNEQFF	TGTGCCAGCAGCGTGACTAGCGGAAGCTCCTACAATGAGCAGTTCTTC
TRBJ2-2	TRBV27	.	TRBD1	CASSSGTGFFPGELFF	TGTGCCAGCAGCTCGGGGACAGGCTTTTTCCCCGGGGAGCTGTTTTTT
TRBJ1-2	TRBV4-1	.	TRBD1	CASSPGQGSNYGYTF	TGCGCCAGCAGCCCGGGACAGGGATCTAACTATGGCTACACCTTC
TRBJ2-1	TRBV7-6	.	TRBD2	CASSLAALAGYEQFF	TGTGCCAGCAGCTTAGCGGCACTAGCGGGATATGAGCAGTTCTTC
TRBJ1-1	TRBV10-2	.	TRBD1	CASSGNRGNTEAFF	TGCGCCAGCAGTGGGAACAGGGGTAACACTGAAGCTTTCTTT
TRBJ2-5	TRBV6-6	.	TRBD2	CASSYNPGGSETQYF	TGTGCCAGCAGTTATAACCCGGGGGGGTCAGAGACCCAGTACTTC
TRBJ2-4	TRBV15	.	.	CATSGSIDIQYF	TGTGCCACCAGCGGGAGTATAGACATTCAGTACTTC
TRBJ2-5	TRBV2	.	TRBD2	CASSLTSGKIETQYF	TGTGCCAGCAGTCTGACTAGCGGGAAGATAGAGACCCAGTACTTC
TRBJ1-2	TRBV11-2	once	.	CASSEGNYGYTF	TGTGCCAGCAGCGAGGGTAACTATGGCTACACCTTC
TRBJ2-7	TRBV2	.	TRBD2	CASSQLAGVRLVQYF	TGTGCCAGCAGCCAACTAGCGGGAGTGCGGTTAGTGCAGTACTTC
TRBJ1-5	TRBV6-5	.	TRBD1	CASSSRQGSQPQHF	TGTGCCAGCAGTTCCCGACAGGGAAGTCAGCCCCAGCATTTT
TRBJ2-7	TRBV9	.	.	CASSGSTQEGKQYF	TGTGCCAGCAGCGGCTCTACACAGGAGGGTAAGCAGTACTTC
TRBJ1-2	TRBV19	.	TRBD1	CASSHRGNGGYTF	TGTGCCAGTAGTCACAGGGGGAACGGTGGCTACACCTTC
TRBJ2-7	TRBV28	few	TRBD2	CASSITSGIDEQYF	TGTGCCAGCAGTATAACTAGCGGGATCGACGAGCAGTACTTC
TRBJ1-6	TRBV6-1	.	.	CASSGSQGPNSPLHF	TGTGCCAGCAGTGGGTCACAGGGTCCTAATTCACCCCTCCACTTT
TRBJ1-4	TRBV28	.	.	CASSLGQGEEKLFF	TGTGCCAGCAGTTTGGGCCAGGGCGAGGAAAAACTGTTTTTT
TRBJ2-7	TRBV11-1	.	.	CASSLSLLGASYEQYF	TGTGCCAGCAGCTTATCCCTCCTAGGGGCCTCCTACGAGCAGTACTTC
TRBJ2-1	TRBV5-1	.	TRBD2	CASSPGLAGDSYNEQFF	TGCGCCAGCAGCCCCGGGCTAGCGGGGGACTCCTACAATGAGCAGTTCTTC
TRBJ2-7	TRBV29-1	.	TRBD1	CSVARGLYEQYF	TGCAGCGTTGCCAGGGGGCTATACGAGCAGTACTTC
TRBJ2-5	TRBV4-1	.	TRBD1	CASSQDGLQGTFQETQYF	TGCGCCAGCAGCCAAGATGGGTTACAGGGGACCTTCCAAGAGACCCAGTACTTC
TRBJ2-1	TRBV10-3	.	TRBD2	CAISERGGRDNNEQFF	TGTGCCATCAGTGAGAGGGGCGGGAGAGACAACAATGAGCAGTTCTTC
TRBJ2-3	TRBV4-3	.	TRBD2	CASSRLAGVDTQYF	TGCGCCAGCAGCCGACTAGCGGGAGTAGATACGCAGTATTTT
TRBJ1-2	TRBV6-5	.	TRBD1	CASSYSTGLTGGYTF	TGTGCCAGCAGTTACTCGACAGGGCTAACTGGAGGCTACACCTTC
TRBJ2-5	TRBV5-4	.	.	CASSFTGLETQYF	TGTGCCAGCAGCTTCACAGGGTTGGAGACCCAGTACTTC
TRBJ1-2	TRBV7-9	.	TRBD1	CASSRVGQRSYGYTF	TGTGCCAGCAGCCGAGTGGGACAGCGATCCTATGGCTACACCTTC
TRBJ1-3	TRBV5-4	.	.	CATSGGGAAGNTIYF	TGTGCCACCTCTGGTGGGGGGGCTGCTGGAAACACCATATATTTT
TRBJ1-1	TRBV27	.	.	CASSFRHMNTEAFF	TGTGCCAGCAGTTTCAGGCACATGAACACTGAAGCTTTCTTT
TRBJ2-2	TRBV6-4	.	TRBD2	CASSGGSENTGELFF	TGTGCCAGCAGTGGCGGGAGCGAGAACACCGGGGAGCTGTTTTTT